These 31 T cell receptor beta chains were all obtained from the same sample, sequenced in a study of T-cell memory formation after mild COVID-19. TCRdb recomputed calls from the 5' RACE reads with MiXCR, one row per CDR3 protein. Of approximately 560,000 distinct CDR3 sequences listed, around 16% are singletons. Sequencing was performed on PBMCs or a T cell subset sorted from them (not recorded which). The receptor source for this set is an adult woman who had mild COVID-19 (a few samples of this study predate the infection). Cell type and time point are not known.

The CDR3 reads CASSLGYSVVGTEAFF. DNA for the CDR3: TGCGCCAGCAGCTTGGGATACTCGGTTGTAGGCACTGAAGCTTTCTTT. This chain connects TRBV5-1 to TRBJ1-1; D gene ambiguous. Germline CDR1 and CDR2: SGHRS and YFSETQ. Trimming cost V 0 bases and J 4 bases, with 16 bases left between them. The CDR3 consists of 16 residues.

The V call is TRBV7-2, the J call TRBJ1-4; perhaps TRBD1 as D (5 bases). V was clipped by 2 bases and J by 7 bases, with 20 bases between them. Germline V gene data show CDR1 as SGHTA and CDR2 as FQGNSA. The CDR3 is made up of 17 amino acids. CDR3 loop: CASSLPGVLRGVEKLFF. CDR3 DNA sequence: TGTGCCAGCAGCTTACCGGGGGTACTGCGCGGGGTTGAAAAACTGTTTTTT. The complete variable domain, with remaining parts taken from reference TRBV7-2 and TRBJ1-4, reads GAGVSQSPSNKVTEKGKDVELRCDPISGHTALYWYRQSLGQGLEFLIYFQGNSAPDKSGLPSDRFSAERTGGSVSTLTIQRTQQEDSAVYLCASSLPGVLRGVEKLFFGSGTQLSVL.

This clonotype has more than one count but fewer than ten. The CDR3 loop reads CATSDSSGTGVTGELFF. The CDR3 coding sequence is TGTGCCACCAGTGATTCCTCCGGGACAGGGGTAACCGGGGAGCTGTTTTTT. J is TRBJ2-2 and V is TRBV24-1, with TRBD1 identical over 10 bases. CDR1 is KGHDR and CDR2 is SFDVKD in the germline V gene. Losses at the gene ends were 2 bases for V and 5 bases for J; bases not matched to a gene: 7. CDR3 length equals 17 residues.

In this sample, this clonotype turned up a few times. This chain connects TRBV5-1 to TRBJ2-1; D gene uncertain. Per germline, CDR1 SGHRS and CDR2 YFSETQ. Trimming took off 3 bases at V and 0 bases at J, with 16 bases between the two ends. This CDR3 has 17 residues. The CDR3 sequence is CASSSAPRASSYNEQFF. DNA for the CDR3: TGCGCCAGCAGCTCCGCCCCCCGGGCCAGCTCCTACAATGAGCAGTTCTTC.

This clonotype is a singleton in its sample. V gene TRBV14 combines with J gene TRBJ1-5, with 7 bases fitting TRBD1. Germline V CDR1 and CDR2: SGHDN, FVKESK. V dropped 5 bases and J dropped 5; count of bases not matched to a gene: 12. The CDR3 sequence is 16 residues long. The CDR3, as DNA: TGTGCCAGCAGCAAAAGGGACAGTGGGTGCGATCAGCCCCAGCATTTT. Amino acids: CASSKRDSGCDQPQHF.

The chain carries TRBV27 and TRBJ2-1; D might be TRBD2 (6 bases). V was cut by 4 bases and J by 8 bases, with 12 bases left in between. Germline V gene lookup returns CDR1 MNHEY and CDR2 SMNVEV (reference sequence). This CDR3 contains 13 residues. CDR3 in DNA: TGTGCCAGCAGTTGGGCTAGCGAGCATGAGCAGTTCTTC. Its protein product is CASSWASEHEQFF.

This clonotype was observed a few times. The genes are TRBV6-5 and TRBJ1-1; D unresolved. V lost 2 bases and J 5 bases, leaving 9 bases between the germline ends. The V gene's germline CDR1 is MNHEY and CDR2 SVGAGI. The CDR3 has 13 amino acids. The DNA for the CDR3 is TGTGCCAGCAGTTACAGGGTGCATACTGAAGCTTTCTTT. This codes for CASSYRVHTEAFF.

This sequence joins TRBV15 and TRBJ1-2; a weak D match, TRBD1 (5 bases). This CDR3 has 14 amino acids. V was cut by 8 bases and J by 9 bases, with 22 bases left in between. Germline V gene lookup returns CDR1 LNHNV and CDR2 YYDKDF (reference sequence). The CDR3 reads CATSPAGQGIRYTF. The CDR3 nucleotides are TGTGCCACCTCTCCTGCAGGGCAGGGCATTCGCTACACCTTC.

V is TRBV6-5 and J is TRBJ2-2; D possibly corresponds to TRBD2 (6 bases). V dropped 5 bases and J dropped 1 base, with 14 bases sitting between them. The CDR3 has 16 residues. The germline gives CDR1 MNHEY, CDR2 SVGAGI. DNA for the CDR3: TGTGCCAGCAGTCAGACTAGAAGTTGGAACACCGGGGAGCTGTTTTTT. It encodes CASSQTRSWNTGELFF.

The genes are TRBV5-1 and TRBJ2-7; 9 bases fit TRBD1. V was pared by 4 bases and J by 0 bases, with 8 bases of the junction left unmatched. The CDR3 runs 16 residues. Germline CDR1 reads SGHRS; CDR2 reads YFSETQ. CDR3 amino acids: CASSTAGQGRSYEQYF. The CDR3 DNA reads TGCGCCAGCAGCACGGCGGGACAGGGACGCTCCTACGAGCAGTACTTC.

This clonotype was counted between two and nine times. J is TRBJ2-7 and V is TRBV20-1; D might be TRBD1 or TRBD2, each matching 6 bases. Germline CDR1 and CDR2: DFQATT and SNEGSKA (reference sequence). The V gene lost 3 bases and the J gene lost 7 bases, with 22 bases spanning the gap. The CDR3 runs 15 residues. The CDR3, as DNA: TGCAGTGCTAGCCTAAGGGGGAGCGGGTTTAGGGAGCAGTACTTC. Translation gives CSASLRGSGFREQYF.

This chain connects TRBV7-2 to TRBJ2-1; D ambiguous. From germline, CDR1 is SGHTA and CDR2 FQGNSA. The CDR3 runs to 16 residues. Trimming stripped 5 bases from V and 4 bases from J, with 18 bases between. CDR3 sequence reads: CASSQDNFLPYNEQFF. CDR3 sequence (DNA): TGTGCCAGCAGCCAGGATAATTTCTTACCTTACAATGAGCAGTTCTTC.

The chain is built from TRBV7-9 and TRBJ2-3; D ambiguous. CDR1 is SEHNR, CDR2 FQNEAQ, per germline (reference sequence). The CDR3 sequence is 15 residues long. V was cut by 5 bases and J by 2 bases, with 14 bases left in between. This CDR3 is CASSPLQMPTDTQYF. CDR3 DNA sequence: TGTGCCAGCAGCCCCTTACAGATGCCCACAGATACGCAGTATTTT.

This clonotype was seen more than once but under ten times. V usage is TRBV11-3 and J usage is TRBJ2-1; D uncertain. V was trimmed by 1 base and J by 6 bases, leaving 13 bases between them. Germline V gene lookup returns CDR1 SGHNT and CDR2 YENEEA. The CDR3 consists of 15 residues. The CDR3 loop is CASSLGGRDGNEQFF. The DNA of the CDR3 is TGTGCCAGCAGCTTAGGGGGAAGGGATGGCAATGAGCAGTTCTTC. The whole variable domain, remainder taken from reference TRBV11-3 and TRBJ2-1, is EAGVVQSPRYKIIEKKQPVAFWCNPISGHNTLYWYLQNLGQGPELLIRYENEEAVDDSQLPKDRFSAERLKGVDSTLKIQPAELGDSAVYLCASSLGGRDGNEQFFGPGTRLTVL.

This sequence joins TRBV7-9 and TRBJ2-1; TRBD1 agrees at 8 bases. Trimming removed 4 bases from V and 6 bases from J; junction bases left unmatched: 5. CDR1 and CDR2 (germline): SEHNR, FQNEAQ (reference sequence). The CDR3 has 14 amino acids. The CDR3: CASSSSDRGNEQFF. CDR3 bases: TGTGCCAGCAGCTCCAGTGACAGGGGCAATGAGCAGTTCTTC. The complete variable domain, with remaining parts taken from reference TRBV7-9 and TRBJ2-1, reads DTGVSQNPRHKITKRGQNVTFRCDPISEHNRLYWYRQTLGQGPEFLTYFQNEAQLEKSRLLSDRFSAERPKGSFSTLEIQRTEQGDSAMYLCASSSSDRGNEQFFGPGTRLTVL.

The chain couples TRBV3-1 to TRBJ1-2; D not certain. The germline V gene has CDR1 LGHDT and CDR2 YNNKEL (reference sequence). CDR3 length: 15 amino acids. Trimming stripped 2 bases from V and 1 base from J, with 11 bases between. The CDR3 protein is CASSQFSGSNYGYTF. The CDR3 DNA follows: TGTGCCAGCAGCCAATTCAGCGGCAGTAACTATGGCTACACCTTC.

This clonotype showed up just a few times. This rearrangement joins TRBV24-1 to TRBJ2-5, with 9 bases that match TRBD2. There are 15 residues in the CDR3. The ends lost 1 base at V and 4 bases at J; junction bases unmatched: 3. CDR1 is KGHDR, CDR2 SFDVKD, per germline. The DNA of the CDR3 is TGTGCCACCAGTGATTTAGCGGGAGGCGGAGAGACCCAGTACTTC. Translating it yields CATSDLAGGGETQYF.

This clonotype was detected many times. J is TRBJ2-2 and V is TRBV2, with D unresolved. Trimming took 4 bases from V and 0 from J, leaving 6 bases between them. The CDR3 length is 14 residues. CDR1 is SNHLY and CDR2 is FYNNEI in the germline V gene. The CDR3 region is CASSGGTNTGELFF. CDR3 in DNA: TGTGCCAGCAGTGGTGGCACGAACACCGGGGAGCTGTTTTTT.

In this sample, this clonotype turned up a few times. CDR3 nucleotide sequence: TGTGCCAGCAGCGGAAGATTTAGGACCGGTGGAAACACCATATATTTT. Its protein is CASSGRFRTGGNTIYF. The rearrangement links TRBV5-5 to TRBJ1-3; D is ambiguous. Germline lookup yields CDR1 SGHKS and CDR2 YYEKEE (reference sequence). Trimming took 4 bases from V and 3 from J, leaving 17 bases between them. The CDR3 extends over 16 amino acids.

The chain joins TRBV12-3 or TRBV12-4 to TRBJ2-3; TRBD1 matches 10 bases. This CDR3 is 17 amino acids long. J lost 1 base, V lost 6 bases, and 10 bases had no gene match. The CDR3 is CASRLAGTGARTDTQYF. The CDR3 DNA follows: TGTGCCAGCAGACTAGCCGGGACAGGGGCCCGCACAGATACGCAGTATTTT.

CDR3 amino acids: CASSAGQESWETQYF. The CDR3 DNA follows: TGTGCCAGCAGCGCCGGACAGGAATCGTGGGAGACCCAGTACTTC. V and J are TRBV9 and TRBJ2-5, with 7 bases aligning to TRBD1. V gave up 3 bases and J gave up 5 bases; unmatched junction bases: 10. The CDR3 has 15 residues. Germline V gene lookup returns CDR1 SGDLS and CDR2 YYNGEE. The full variable domain, rest sourced from reference TRBV9 and TRBJ2-5, is DSGVTQTPKHLITATGQRVTLRCSPRSGDLSVYWYQQSLDQGLQFLIQYYNGEERAKGNILERFSAQQFPDLHSELNLSSLELGDSALYFCASSAGQESWETQYFGPGTRLLVL.

This rearrangement joins TRBV6-1 to TRBJ2-2; D call uncertain. Trimming took 8 bases from V and 3 from J, leaving 10 bases between them. The CDR3 sequence is 13 residues long. Germline V gene lookup returns CDR1 MNHNS and CDR2 SASEGT. This chain's CDR3 is CASRGRDTGELFF. In DNA form, the CDR3 reads TGTGCCAGCCGTGGTCGGGACACCGGGGAGCTGTTTTTT.

This chain links TRBV20-1 with TRBJ2-5; D unresolved. The germline gives CDR1 DFQATT, CDR2 SNEGSKA (reference sequence). CDR3 length equals 12 residues. Trimming shortened V by 0 bases and J by 5 bases, and 7 bases separated the two germline ends. The DNA for the CDR3 is TGCAGTGCTAGAGAGACGGTCGAGACCCAGTACTTC. It translates to CSARETVETQYF.

The CDR3 DNA reads as TGTGCCTCCTCGAATAGCGGGGAGAATTACAATGAGCAGTTCTTC. It codes for CASSNSGENYNEQFF. V gene TRBV30 combines with J gene TRBJ2-1, with TRBD2 matching over 8 bases. CDR3 size: 15 residues. Germline loops: CDR1 GTSNPN, CDR2 SVGIG (reference sequence). V gave up 7 bases and J gave up 4 bases; unmatched junction bases: 12.

There are a few counts of this clonotype. The rearrangement links TRBV12-3 or TRBV12-4 to TRBJ1-1, with 10 bases that match TRBD1. There are 14 residues in the CDR3. Trimming cost V 6 bases and J 6 bases; bases outside gene matches: 7. CDR3 in DNA: TGTGCCAGCAGGACAGGGGGCGGTCCCCCTGAAGCTTTCTTT. It translates to CASRTGGGPPEAFF.

The chain recombines TRBV9 with TRBJ2-3; D is possibly TRBD1 (5 bases). From germline, CDR1 is SGDLS and CDR2 YYNGEE. The CDR3 has 16 amino acids. The ends were cut back, 3 bases at V and 5 bases at J, with 19 bases in the middle. The CDR3 sequence: CASSGSRTETEDTQYF. The CDR3 DNA reads TGTGCCAGCAGCGGTTCCAGGACGGAGACAGAAGATACGCAGTATTTT.

This clonotype has a handful of counts. The chain carries TRBV24-1 and TRBJ2-1, with D possibly matching TRBD2 (6 bases). The CDR3 sequence is 13 residues long. The germline V and J ends were trimmed by 1 base and 8 bases, with 8 bases remaining between them. Looked up from germline, CDR1 is KGHDR and CDR2 is SFDVKD. The CDR3 DNA is TGTGCCACCAGTGATTTCGGGGGTCATGAGCAGTTCTTC. Encoded protein: CATSDFGGHEQFF.

The chain has TRBV27 and TRBJ2-3; tentatively, D is TRBD2 (6 bases). V lost 1 base and J 4 bases, leaving 15 bases between the germline ends. The CDR3 has 16 residues. CDR1 and CDR2 (germline): MNHEY, SMNVEV (reference sequence). The CDR3 spells CASSLFSVGGADTQYF. The CDR3, as DNA: TGTGCCAGCAGTTTATTTTCGGTAGGAGGGGCAGATACGCAGTATTTT.

This clonotype was seen only a few times. The V call is TRBV7-2, the J call TRBJ2-5; possibly TRBD2 for D (5 bases). CDR1 is SGHTA and CDR2 is FQGNSA in the germline V gene. Trimming stripped 4 bases from V and 6 bases from J, with 15 bases between. The CDR3 is 14 amino acids. CDR3 in DNA: TGTGCCAGCAGCTCAGAAACAGCGGAGAAGACCCAGTACTTC. It yields the protein CASSSETAEKTQYF.

The chain combines TRBV20-1 with TRBJ1-5; 7 nucleotides line up with TRBD1. After removal of 4 bases from V and 0 bases from J, the junction contained 12 bases not matched to a gene. Germline lookup yields CDR1 DFQATT and CDR2 SNEGSKA (reference sequence). The CDR3 extends over 17 amino acids. This CDR3 is CSATPTGFHLSNQPQHF. The CDR3 DNA reads TGCAGTGCTACCCCGACAGGGTTTCATCTTAGCAATCAGCCCCAGCATTTT.

The chain uses TRBV20-1 and TRBJ2-3; a weak D match, TRBD2 (6 bases). V was trimmed by 5 bases and J by 2 bases, leaving 17 bases between them. CDR3 size: 15 residues. CDR1 is DFQATT and CDR2 is SNEGSKA in the germline V gene (reference sequence). The CDR3 loop reads CSAARSAGNTDTQYF. DNA of the CDR3: TGCAGTGCTGCCCGATCGGCGGGGAACACAGATACGCAGTATTTT.